The source of this T cell receptor (beta chain) is a study of T cell responses to AZD1222 COVID-19 vaccine. This clone came up once. Its matching antigen is unknown. Germline V gene lookup returns CDR1 WNHNN and CDR2 SYGVQD (reference sequence). The CDR3 totals 15 residues. The V gene lost 6 bases and the J gene lost 5 bases, with 19 bases spanning the gap. The assay was immunoSEQ multiplex PCR, and TCRdb's table has in-frame clones only and misses some. The sample has 90,000 to 100,000 clones, roughly 88% seen once. General study findings and limits: Nearly half of spike-specific TCRs reportedly go after variant regions that carry no mutations. An increase in Spike-specific TCR breadth and depth was observed after two AZD1222 doses. All repertoire sampling was performed exclusively after the peak T cell response. Only a handful of AZD1222 recipients, six or seven in all, had baseline seropositivity.

This specimen consisted of peripheral blood, obtained 28 days after the second AZD1222 dose. The TCR comes from an adult who received the AZD1222 COVID-19 vaccine. The chain has TRBV10-1 and TRBJ2-5; D possibly matches TRBD1 or TRBD2 (6 bases each). DNA for the CDR3: TGCGCCAGCAGCGCTTCGTGGGGGGCCGAGGAGACCCAGTACTTC. It translates to CASSASWGAEETQYF.